What follows is one T cell receptor beta chain and its context. This entry is derived from a study of blood T cell repertoires in COVID-19. Study in general: The United States, Italy and Spain were the sources of the acute and convalescent COVID-19 samples. Nucleic acid was either cDNA or gDNA, and it came from T cells, B-cell-depleted T cells, or PBMCs.

The data were produced by immunoSEQ multiplex PCR, yet TCRdb's version contains in-frame clones alone and is incomplete. The sample lists 200,000 to 250,000 clones, over 75% occurring once. Looked up from germline, CDR1 is MNHNS and CDR2 is SASEGT. This CDR3 is 13 amino acids long. With 1 base removed from V and 6 bases from J, the gap between germline ends came to 8 bases. The V and J genes are TRBV6-1 and TRBJ2-3; D uncertain. The sample consisted of PBMCs or T cells enriched from blood (not recorded which). The receptor's source is a man aged 25 to 40 with acute COVID-19. The DNA of the CDR3 is TGTGCCAGCAGTGAAGTGTATAGTGATACGCAGTATTTT. It encodes CASSEVYSDTQYF.